This T cell receptor beta chain was recorded in a study of human T cells and chemical hapten exposure. This clonotype was counted a few times. V lost 6 bases, J lost 10 bases, and 6 bases stayed unmatched. Germline V gene sequence: CDR1 DFQATT, CDR2 SNEGSKA (reference sequence). There are 11 residues in the CDR3. The library labeled individual cDNA molecules by adding unique molecular identifiers to them. In the original analysis: Sample-level TCR yields exhibited a median of around 93,000, with a range of about 23,224 to 700,000. A single record per CDR3 protein comes from TCRdb applying MiXCR to the RACE reads. What appears here as the V and J calls and clone size reflects TCRdb's work, not the paper's. The table has 50,000 to 65,000 distinct CDR3 sequences, about 11% seen once; the top ten hold around 3.9%. The time point was: pre-sensitization, week 0. The treatment here: therapeutic diphenylcyclopropenone sensitization with weekly scalp DPC. Each patch test followed a blood draw.

This sequence joins TRBV20-1 and TRBJ1-1; 9 bases are shared with TRBD1. Sequences were derived from whole blood, sampled in connection with sensitization to the hapten diphenylcyclopropenone (DPC). This clonotype originated in a woman in her 40s with alopecia areata. Some clones in this sample may be carry-over from other donors' samples. DNA of the CDR3: TGCAGTGCCCCGACAGGGGGGGGAGCTTTCTTT. This sequence encodes CSAPTGGGAFF.